This T cell receptor (beta chain) was observed in a study of T cells in Graves' hyperthyroidism and ophthalmopathy. Notes on the study in general: A model using 13 V-J features told ophthalmopathy apart from stable hyperthyroidism.

TCR beta CDR3 sequences were amplified from RNA transcripts. A set of HTBI primers served as the primers for a first-round RT-PCR of the TCR CDR3. MiXCR, run by TCRdb on the multiplex PCR reads, gives a single entry per CDR3 protein. The sample records 300,000 to 500,000 distinct CDR3 sequences, roughly an eighth being singletons. This clonotype was found many times. What it binds is unknown. The V segment lost 5 bases and the J segment 0 bases; nucleotides outside the gene matches: 9. Germline CDR1 is SEHNR and CDR2 is FQNEAQ (reference sequence). The CDR3 sequence is 16 residues long. Any patient presenting with uncontrolled infection, other autoimmune disease, pregnancy or lactation was left out. Diagnosis rested on symptoms, serum thyroxine and TRAb, thyroid ultrasound, and orbital computed tomography.

The chain is built from TRBV7-9 and TRBJ1-1; TRBD1 aligns across 7 bases. Sequenced sample: blood. The TCR comes from a man in his forties or fifties with Graves' ophthalmopathy. The DNA for the CDR3 is TGTGCCAGCAGCCCGATAACAGGGGCTATGAACACTGAAGCTTTCTTT. It is translated as CASSPITGAMNTEAFF.